This T cell receptor beta chain was sequenced in a study of blood T cell repertoires in COVID-19. Study background: Both acute and convalescent COVID-19 samples were obtained from the United States, Italy and Spain. T cells, B-cell-depleted T cells, or PBMCs supplied cDNA or gDNA.

The CDR3 length is 19 residues. CDR1 and CDR2 (germline): GTSNPN, SVGIG (reference sequence). V was shortened by 1 base and J by 0 bases, with 19 bases between the two germline ends. The authors' processing: Amplification of reference gene primers provided the estimated nucleated cell counts. The data were produced by immunoSEQ multiplex PCR, yet TCRdb's version contains in-frame clones alone and is incomplete. V, J and clone size are taken as reported in that table, and D and trimming were inferred from the DNA itself. The sample holds around 120,000 clones; roughly 79% are singletons and the top ten take around 25%.

The sequence came from a human donor in a cohort sampled during active COVID-19. The chain links TRBV30 to TRBJ1-6; D is uncertain. Sequenced material: peripheral blood. Written as DNA, the CDR3 is TGTGCCTGGAGTGCCCGACCGGTCCCGGGTAGCTCCTATAATTCACCCCTCCACTTT. Protein: CAWSARPVPGSSYNSPLHF.